This TCR beta chain is drawn from a study of blood T cell dynamics during melanoma immunotherapy. Across the whole study: Standard first-line treatment here was pembrolizumab or nivolumab plus ipilimumab in metastatic melanoma. Regarding the study as a whole: Unlike progressors, later disease-control patients had W3 repertoires gaining clonality or diversity.

V gave up 5 bases and J gave up 1 base, with 8 bases separating them. Germline V gene lookup returns CDR1 LNHDA and CDR2 SQIVND (reference sequence). This CDR3 is built from 13 residues. This clone has only a few counts. Its antigen is not known. Each bulk PBMC sample had approximately 400 ng DNA loaded. The repertoire was sequenced with immunoSEQ multiplex PCR; TCRdb's copy has only in-frame clones and lacks some. Counted here are about 11,000 clones, more than 70% occurring once; the ten biggest clones make up roughly 15%. Time point meaning: week 3, after first cycle of checkpoint inhibitor. Blood was drawn before treatment and at week 3 after checkpoint blockade.

The rearrangement joins TRBV19 to TRBJ1-1, with D hard to call. Source: blood, taken from a patient treated with checkpoint blockade. The source is a human donor with melanoma. The CDR3 loop is CASSVIPNTEAFF. In nucleotides, the CDR3 is TGTGCCAGTAGTGTCATACCGAACACTGAAGCTTTCTTT.